This is a list of T cell receptor beta chains from one sample in a study of T cell repertoires in cytomegalovirus infection. MiXCR, run by TCRdb on the reads, gives a single entry per CDR3 protein. Of around 110,000 distinct CDR3 sequences in the sample, around 10% were seen once. For these receptors, no antigen is known. Sequenced input: PBMCs, sequenced either directly or after in vitro stimulation (not recorded which). Receptors originate from a human donor in good health (CMV status not recorded). Some clones in this sample may be carry-over from other donors' samples. Each CDR3 is given without its conserved first and last residue. Fields, in order: CDR3 length, D gene, J gene, V gene, CDR3 protein. The D gene is left open where the match is weak.

CDR3 length: 12; D gene: .; J gene: TRBJ1-2; V gene: TRBV7-2; CDR3 protein: ASSPQGANYGYT
CDR3 length: 13; D gene: .; J gene: TRBJ2-5; V gene: TRBV7-9; CDR3 protein: ASSSRRDGDETQY
CDR3 length: 15; D gene: TRBD1; J gene: TRBJ1-5; V gene: TRBV6-1; CDR3 protein: ASSPRDSRWDNQPQH
CDR3 length: 11; D gene: .; J gene: TRBJ1-2; V gene: TRBV6-1; CDR3 protein: ASSFIQDGGYT
CDR3 length: 12; D gene: .; J gene: TRBJ1-2; V gene: TRBV15; CDR3 protein: ATSRPIGGYGYT
CDR3 length: 12; D gene: .; J gene: TRBJ2-4; V gene: TRBV4-1; CDR3 protein: ASSQGETKNIQY
CDR3 length: 13; D gene: TRBD2; J gene: TRBJ2-3; V gene: TRBV29-1; CDR3 protein: SVAPGLAIPDTQY
CDR3 length: 9; D gene: .; J gene: TRBJ2-1; V gene: TRBV7-2; CDR3 protein: ATRTYNEQF
CDR3 length: 11; D gene: .; J gene: TRBJ2-5; V gene: TRBV7-7; CDR3 protein: ASSSDARETQY
CDR3 length: 11; D gene: .; J gene: TRBJ2-5; V gene: TRBV7-2; CDR3 protein: ASSSPPEETQY
CDR3 length: 14; D gene: .; J gene: TRBJ2-5; V gene: TRBV27; CDR3 protein: ASSPNASRARETQY
CDR3 length: 11; D gene: .; J gene: TRBJ1-1; V gene: TRBV6-2/TRBV6-3; CDR3 protein: ASSYSGVNEAF
CDR3 length: 12; D gene: TRBD1; J gene: TRBJ2-1; V gene: TRBV20-1; CDR3 protein: SARGGQGYNEQF
CDR3 length: 13; D gene: .; J gene: TRBJ1-5; V gene: TRBV7-9; CDR3 protein: ASSLGTGNNQPQH
CDR3 length: 14; D gene: .; J gene: TRBJ2-3; V gene: TRBV29-1; CDR3 protein: SVLGASTPYTDTQY
CDR3 length: 14; D gene: TRBD2; J gene: TRBJ2-2; V gene: TRBV12-3/TRBV12-4; CDR3 protein: ASTPLAGGFTGELF
CDR3 length: 10; D gene: .; J gene: TRBJ1-1; V gene: TRBV7-2; CDR3 protein: ASSRTGFGAF
CDR3 length: 16; D gene: TRBD2; J gene: TRBJ2-2; V gene: TRBV4-3; CDR3 protein: ASSQARLAGDRDGELF
CDR3 length: 15; D gene: .; J gene: TRBJ2-5; V gene: TRBV6-2/TRBV6-3; CDR3 protein: ASSSPPGLGDQETQY
CDR3 length: 12; D gene: .; J gene: TRBJ1-1; V gene: TRBV7-3; CDR3 protein: ASSFSGKNTEAF
CDR3 length: 18; D gene: TRBD1; J gene: TRBJ1-6; V gene: TRBV20-1; CDR3 protein: SARKLFGTGKESYNSPLH
CDR3 length: 12; D gene: TRBD2; J gene: TRBJ2-7; V gene: TRBV29-1; CDR3 protein: SVDQTSGGYEQY
CDR3 length: 11; D gene: .; J gene: TRBJ1-1; V gene: TRBV7-9; CDR3 protein: ASSLGANTDAF
CDR3 length: 13; D gene: .; J gene: TRBJ2-1; V gene: TRBV30; CDR3 protein: AWSGSNRVGNEQF